This section outlines one T cell receptor beta chain sequence together with its context. This sample is drawn from a study of blood T cell repertoires in COVID-19. Clones were read by immunoSEQ multiplex PCR, and TCRdb kept only the in-frame ones, dropping some. The sample contains approximately 120,000 clones, 84% of which appear only once. The CDR3 sequence is 15 residues long. CDR1 is SEHNR, CDR2 FQNEAQ, per germline (reference sequence). Trimming took 5 bases from V and 6 from J; bases not matched to a gene: 12. This clonotype originated in a human donor in a cohort sampled during active COVID-19. This chain connects TRBV7-9 to TRBJ2-7; 8 nucleotides align to TRBD1. Sequenced sample: peripheral blood. Here the CDR3 reads CASSPGARGPGEQYF. CDR3 bases: TGTGCCAGCAGCCCGGGGGCCAGGGGGCCGGGCGAGCAGTACTTC. The full variable domain, rest sourced from reference TRBV7-9 and TRBJ2-7, is DTGVSQNPRHKITKRGQNVTFRCDPISEHNRLYWYRQTLGQGPEFLTYFQNEAQLEKSRLLSDRFSAERPKGSFSTLEIQRTEQGDSAMYLCASSPGARGPGEQYFGPGTRLTVT.